This T cell receptor beta chain was sequenced for a study of blood T cell repertoires in COVID-19. The V and J ends lost 4 bases and 1 base, in that order; junction bases with no gene match: 5. Germline loops: CDR1 MNHEY, CDR2 SVGAGI. The CDR3 is 16 amino acids. In the original analysis: Reference gene primer amplification in the assay estimated nucleated cell counts. TCRdb's table, derived via immunoSEQ multiplex PCR, lists solely in-frame clones and lacks some. V and J calls and clone size are given by that table; D and trimming were obtained from the DNA. The sample contains about 77,000 clones, approximately 80% of which appear only once.

This clonotype originated in a woman in her seventies with acute or convalescent COVID-19. Sequencing input: peripheral blood. The chain combines TRBV6-5 with TRBJ1-3; 9 bases fit TRBD1. This CDR3 is CASSWTGEESGNTIYF. In DNA, the CDR3 is TGTGCCAGCAGTTGGACAGGGGAAGAATCTGGAAACACCATATATTTT.